The table lists the clone carrying this T cell receptor beta chain with a few counts. The study amplified TCR beta CDR3 regions using RNA transcripts. Second-round multiplex PCR followed a first-round RT-PCR using HTBI primers. TCRdb reprocessed the multiplex PCR reads with MiXCR, giving one entry per CDR3 protein. The sample has about 16,000 distinct CDR3 sequences, 46% seen once; the top ten hold 25%. These data come from a study of Graves' ophthalmopathy and Graves' hyperthyroidism. This CDR3 comprises 17 residues. Looked up from germline, CDR1 is LGHNA and CDR2 is YNFKEQ. V was pared by 2 bases and J by 1 base, with 5 bases of the junction left unmatched.

Sequenced material: peripheral blood. This sequence originates from a woman aged 40 to 50 with stable Graves' hyperthyroidism. The chain has TRBV4-2 and TRBJ2-6; 7 nucleotides align to TRBD1. CDR3: CASSQRDSSSGANVLTF. DNA of the CDR3: TGTGCCAGCAGCCAACGGGACAGTTCATCTGGGGCCAACGTCCTGACTTTC.